The sequence of this T cell receptor (beta chain) was determined in a study of PD-1 blockade in mismatch repair-deficient tumors. Assay: immunoSEQ multiplex PCR; the TCRdb copy retains only in-frame clones and omits some. The repertoire holds more than 40,000 clones, with over 70% as singletons. The V gene's germline CDR1 is SGHRS and CDR2 YFSETQ. V was pared by 1 base and J by 4 bases, with 11 bases between. The CDR3 is 14 residues long. The source material was peripheral blood, sampled roughly 21 weeks after starting pembrolizumab. The chain recombines TRBV5-1 with TRBJ1-2; D gene ambiguous. This clonotype originated in an adult with mismatch repair-deficient cancer. The CDR3 spells CASSLNDQSYGYTF. In DNA, the CDR3 is TGCGCCAGCAGCTTGAACGACCAAAGCTATGGCTACACCTTC. The entire variable domain, with the rest obtained from reference TRBV5-1 and TRBJ1-2, is as follows: KAGVTQTPRYLIKTRGQQVTLSCSPISGHRSVSWYQQTPGQGLQFLFEYFSETQRNKGNFPGRFSGRQFSNSRSEMNVSTLELGDSALYLCASSLNDQSYGYTFGSGTRLTVV.